Each of the 12 T cell receptor beta chains below was sequenced from the same sample in a study of lymphopenia after photon versus proton radiotherapy. Only in-frame clones appear in the TCRdb table, and some are missing; sequencing was by immunoSEQ multiplex PCR. The repertoire holds tens of thousands of clones, with more than 75% as singletons. Sequencing was performed on peripheral blood, taken from a patient treated with photon-based radiotherapy. These receptors all come from a man aged 40-49 years with gastric cancer.

The chain carries TRBV27 and TRBJ2-2, with a weak D call TRBD2 (6 bases). Germline V lookup: CDR1 MNHEY, CDR2 SMNVEV (reference sequence). V lost 2 bases to trimming and J lost 3 bases, with 13 bases between them. CDR3 length: 16 residues. CDR3 DNA: TGTGCCAGCAGTTTAGTTGGCGGGGCCTACACCGGGGAGCTGTTTTTT. It translates to CASSLVGGAYTGELFF.

As DNA, the CDR3 is TGCGCCAGCAGCTTGTTAGCGCCCGGGAGCGGGGAGCTGTTTTTT. Translated, it gives CASSLLAPGSGELFF. The chain links TRBV5-1 to TRBJ2-2; D is perhaps TRBD2 (6 bases). V was clipped by 1 base and J by 7 bases, with 14 bases between them. This CDR3 is 15 amino acids long. CDR1 and CDR2 (germline): SGHRS, YFSETQ.

The chain recombines TRBV7-2 with TRBJ2-7; no definite D call. The CDR3 length is 14 residues. V lost 1 base and J 3 bases, leaving 10 bases between the germline ends. Germline CDR1 reads SGHTA; CDR2 reads FQGNSA. CDR3 region: CASSLDLVLYEQYF. In nucleotides, the CDR3 is TGTGCCAGCAGCTTAGATCTAGTCCTCTACGAGCAGTACTTC.

The chain joins TRBV4-3 to TRBJ1-6, with D hard to call. V was shortened by 0 bases and J by 7 bases, with 10 bases between the two germline ends. Looked up from germline, CDR1 is LGHNA and CDR2 is YSLEER. There are 15 residues in the CDR3. The chain's CDR3 is CASSQDLAENSPLHF. CDR3 sequence (DNA): TGCGCCAGCAGCCAAGACTTGGCAGAAAATTCACCCCTCCACTTT.

V is TRBV7-9 and J is TRBJ1-2, with 9 bases matching TRBD1. CDR3 length: 19 amino acids. Trimming cost V 4 bases and J 0 bases; bases outside gene matches: 15. Germline CDR1 reads SEHNR; CDR2 reads FQNEAQ (reference sequence). The CDR3: CASSSSTGGASPSNYGYTF. The CDR3 region has the DNA TGTGCCAGCAGCTCTTCCACAGGGGGCGCATCTCCCTCTAACTATGGCTACACCTTC.

This clone was recorded only once. The rearrangement links TRBV12-5 to TRBJ1-6; unclear D gene. Germline CDR1 and CDR2: LGHNT and FRNRAP. CDR3 length: 13 residues. Deletions cut 5 bases from V and 16 bases from J, with 18 bases between. For the CDR3, the DNA is TGTGCTAGTGGTCCAGCCCCGACAACCGAACTCCACTTT. As protein: CASGPAPTTELHF.

CDR3: CSVVGAPMNTEAFF. DNA of the CDR3: TGCAGCGTTGTCGGGGCCCCTATGAACACTGAAGCTTTCTTT. This chain links TRBV29-1 with TRBJ1-1, with a tentative D call TRBD1 (5 bases). V lost 4 bases and J 0 bases, leaving 12 bases between the germline ends. Germline V CDR1 and CDR2: SQVTM, ANQGSEA. The CDR3 spans 14 residues.

The V call is TRBV2, the J call TRBJ1-1; D possibly corresponds to TRBD1 (6 bases). The ends were cut back, 7 bases at V and 0 bases at J, with 12 bases in the middle. The CDR3 loop spans 14 amino acids. Germline values: CDR1 SNHLY, CDR2 FYNNEI. The CDR3 nucleotides read TGTGCCAGCAAAACACAGGGCATGAACACTGAAGCTTTCTTT. Protein sequence: CASKTQGMNTEAFF.

This chain joins TRBV9 and TRBJ1-1; unclear D gene. Germline values: CDR1 SGDLS, CDR2 YYNGEE. The length of the CDR3 is 14 residues. V was clipped by 4 bases and J by 6 bases, with 16 bases between them. CDR3 DNA sequence: TGTGCCAGCAGCTTAGGGCCTCAGGCAGCTGAAGCTTTCTTT. It codes for CASSLGPQAAEAFF.

The J gene is TRBJ1-2, the V gene TRBV6-1; no reliable D call. Germline assignment: CDR1 MNHNS and CDR2 SASEGT. The CDR3 consists of 15 residues. Trimming removed 5 bases at V and 1 base at J, with 14 bases between. The CDR3 is CASSPEDGGNYGYTF. DNA for the CDR3: TGTGCCAGCAGTCCCGAGGATGGAGGTAACTATGGCTACACCTTC.

The V and J genes are TRBV19 and TRBJ2-2; 11 positions match TRBD1. This CDR3 region has 18 residues. Per germline, CDR1 LNHDA and CDR2 SQIVND (reference sequence). V trimming: 1 base; J trimming: 1 base; junction bases outside the gene matches: 5. CDR3 in amino acids: CASSIGGQGVGNTGELFF. The CDR3 DNA sequence: TGTGCCAGTAGTATAGGGGGACAGGGGGTGGGGAACACCGGGGAGCTGTTTTTT.

This chain joins TRBV9 and TRBJ1-6; D is ambiguous. V was cut by 0 bases and J by 8 bases, with 9 bases left in between. This CDR3 contains 14 residues. The V gene's germline CDR1 is SGDLS and CDR2 YYNGEE. The CDR3 DNA reads TGTGCCAGCAGCGTAGGGGCGCGAGATTCACCCCTCCACTTT. Protein product: CASSVGARDSPLHF.